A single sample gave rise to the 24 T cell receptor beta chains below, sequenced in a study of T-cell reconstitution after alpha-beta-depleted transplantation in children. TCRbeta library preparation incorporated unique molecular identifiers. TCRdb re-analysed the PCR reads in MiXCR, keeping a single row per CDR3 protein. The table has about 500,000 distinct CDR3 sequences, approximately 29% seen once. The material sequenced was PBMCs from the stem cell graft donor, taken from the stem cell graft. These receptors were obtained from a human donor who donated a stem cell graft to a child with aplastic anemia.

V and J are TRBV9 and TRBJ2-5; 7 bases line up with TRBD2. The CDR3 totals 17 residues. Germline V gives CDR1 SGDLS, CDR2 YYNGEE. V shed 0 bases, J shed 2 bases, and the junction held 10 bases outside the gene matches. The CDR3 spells CASSVAQGLAVQETQYF. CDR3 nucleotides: TGTGCCAGCAGCGTAGCGCAAGGGCTAGCGGTACAAGAGACCCAGTACTTC.

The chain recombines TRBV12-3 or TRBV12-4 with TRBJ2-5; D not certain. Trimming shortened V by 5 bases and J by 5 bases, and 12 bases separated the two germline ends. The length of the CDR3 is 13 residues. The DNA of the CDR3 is TGTGCCAGCAGTCGGACGTCGGCGGAGACCCAGTACTTC. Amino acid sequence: CASSRTSAETQYF.

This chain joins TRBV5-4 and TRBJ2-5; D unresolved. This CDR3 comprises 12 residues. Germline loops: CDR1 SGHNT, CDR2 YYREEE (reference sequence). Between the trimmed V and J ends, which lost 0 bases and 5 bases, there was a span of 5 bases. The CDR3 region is CASSLEAETQYF. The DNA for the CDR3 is TGTGCCAGCAGCTTGGAAGCCGAGACCCAGTACTTC.

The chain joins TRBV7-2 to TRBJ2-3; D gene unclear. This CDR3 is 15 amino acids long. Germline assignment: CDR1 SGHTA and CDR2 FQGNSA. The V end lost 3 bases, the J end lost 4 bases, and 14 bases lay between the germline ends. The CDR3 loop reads CASSFPPRTSDTQYF. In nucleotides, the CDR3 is TGTGCCAGCAGCTTTCCCCCGAGAACCTCAGATACGCAGTATTTT.

The CDR3 nucleotides are TGCGCCAGCAGCCGACAGGGGGTCGCTGAAGCTTTCTTT. Translated, it gives CASSRQGVAEAFF. The V and J genes are TRBV4-1 and TRBJ1-1; 9 bases are shared with TRBD1. There are 13 residues in the CDR3. Looked up from germline, CDR1 is MGHRA and CDR2 is YSYEKL. V trimming: 4 bases; J trimming: 6 bases; junction bases outside the gene matches: 3.

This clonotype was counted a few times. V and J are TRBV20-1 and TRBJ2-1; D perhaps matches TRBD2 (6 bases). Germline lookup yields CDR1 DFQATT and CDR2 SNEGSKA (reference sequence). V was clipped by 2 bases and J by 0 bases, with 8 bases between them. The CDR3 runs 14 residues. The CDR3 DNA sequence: TGCAGTGCTAGACCCGGGAGCTCCTACAATGAGCAGTTCTTC. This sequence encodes CSARPGSSYNEQFF.

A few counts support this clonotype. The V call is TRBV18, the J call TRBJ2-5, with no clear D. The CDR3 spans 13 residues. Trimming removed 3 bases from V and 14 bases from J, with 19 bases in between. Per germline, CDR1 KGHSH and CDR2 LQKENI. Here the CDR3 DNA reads TGTGCCAGCTCACCTCAAAAAGAGCTAGTCGGTTACTTC. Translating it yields CASSPQKELVGYF.

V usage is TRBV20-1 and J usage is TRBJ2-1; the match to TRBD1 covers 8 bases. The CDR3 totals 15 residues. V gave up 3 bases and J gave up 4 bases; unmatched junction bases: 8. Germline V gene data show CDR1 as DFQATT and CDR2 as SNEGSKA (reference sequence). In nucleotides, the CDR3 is TGCAGTGCTAGCCGCGGGACAGGAACTTACAATGAGCAGTTCTTC. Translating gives CSASRGTGTYNEQFF.

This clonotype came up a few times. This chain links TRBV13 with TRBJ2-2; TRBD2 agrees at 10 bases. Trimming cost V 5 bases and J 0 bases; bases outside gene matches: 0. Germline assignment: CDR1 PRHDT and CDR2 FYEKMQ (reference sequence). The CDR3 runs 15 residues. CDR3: CASSGLAANTGELFF. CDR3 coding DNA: TGTGCCAGCAGCGGACTAGCGGCGAACACCGGGGAGCTGTTTTTT.

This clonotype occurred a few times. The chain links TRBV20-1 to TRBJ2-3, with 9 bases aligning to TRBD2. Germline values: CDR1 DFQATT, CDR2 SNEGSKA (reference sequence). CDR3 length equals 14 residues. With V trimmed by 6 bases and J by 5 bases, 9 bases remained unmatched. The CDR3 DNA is TGCAGTGCCCAGGGACTAGCAGGATTAGATACGCAGTATTTT. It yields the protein CSAQGLAGLDTQYF.

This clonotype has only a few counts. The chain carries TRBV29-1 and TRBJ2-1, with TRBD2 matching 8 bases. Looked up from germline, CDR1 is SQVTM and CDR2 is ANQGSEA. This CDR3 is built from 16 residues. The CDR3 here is CSVERLALSSYNEQFF. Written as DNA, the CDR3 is TGCAGTGTCGAAAGACTAGCGCTGAGCTCCTACAATGAGCAGTTCTTC.

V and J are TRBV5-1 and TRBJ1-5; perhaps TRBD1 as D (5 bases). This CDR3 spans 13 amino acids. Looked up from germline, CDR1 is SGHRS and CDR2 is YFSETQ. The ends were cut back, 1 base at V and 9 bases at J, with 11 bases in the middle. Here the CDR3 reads CASSLSGVPPQHF. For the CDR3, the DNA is TGCGCCAGCAGCTTGTCGGGGGTTCCGCCCCAGCATTTT.

The CDR3 region is CASTPGPNTEAFF. CDR3 DNA: TGCGCCAGCACACCAGGACCTAACACTGAAGCTTTCTTT. V and J are TRBV5-1 and TRBJ1-1; no definite D call. The CDR3 sequence is 13 residues long. Per germline, CDR1 SGHRS and CDR2 YFSETQ. V lost 6 bases and J lost 2, with 11 bases in between.

CDR3 sequence: CASSPRTVARNQPQHF. The CDR3 DNA sequence: TGTGCCAGCAGCCCAAGGACAGTGGCGCGCAATCAGCCCCAGCATTTT. J is TRBJ1-5 and V is TRBV7-2, with a weak D call TRBD1 (6 bases). Germline V gene lookup returns CDR1 SGHTA and CDR2 FQGNSA. The CDR3 contains 16 residues. V was clipped by 5 bases and J by 2 bases, with 16 bases between them.

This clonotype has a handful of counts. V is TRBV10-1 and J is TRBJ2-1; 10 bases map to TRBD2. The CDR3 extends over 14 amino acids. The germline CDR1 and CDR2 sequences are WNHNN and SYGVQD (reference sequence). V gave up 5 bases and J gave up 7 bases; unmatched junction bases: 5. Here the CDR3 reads CASSKREGLNEQFF. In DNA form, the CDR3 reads TGCGCCAGCAGTAAGCGGGAGGGCCTGAATGAGCAGTTCTTC.

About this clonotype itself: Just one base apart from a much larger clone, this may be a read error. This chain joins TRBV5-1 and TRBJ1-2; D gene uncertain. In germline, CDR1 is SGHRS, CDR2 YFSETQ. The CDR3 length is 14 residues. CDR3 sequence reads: CPSSIRTDGYGYTF. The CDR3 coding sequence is TGCCCCAGCAGCATCCGGACCGACGGATATGGCTACACCTTC. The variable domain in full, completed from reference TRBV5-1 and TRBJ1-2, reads KAGVTQTPRYLIKTRGQQVTLSCSPISGHRSVSWYQQTPGQGLQFLFEYFSETQRNKGNFPGRFSGRQFSNSRSEMNVSTLELGDSALYLCPSSIRTDGYGYTFGSGTRLTVV.

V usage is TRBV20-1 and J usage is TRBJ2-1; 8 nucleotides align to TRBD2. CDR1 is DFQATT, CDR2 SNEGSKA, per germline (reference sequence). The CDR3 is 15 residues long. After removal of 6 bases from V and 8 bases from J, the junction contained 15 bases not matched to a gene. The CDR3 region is CSAYVRAGGFHEQFF. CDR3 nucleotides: TGCAGTGCGTACGTCCGCGCGGGAGGATTTCATGAGCAGTTCTTC.

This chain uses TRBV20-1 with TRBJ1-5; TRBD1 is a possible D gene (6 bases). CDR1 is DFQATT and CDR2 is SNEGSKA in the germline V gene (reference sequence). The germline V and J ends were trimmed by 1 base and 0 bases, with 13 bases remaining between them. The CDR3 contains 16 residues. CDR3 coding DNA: TGCAGTGCTAGAGGACAGGAGAGATATAGCAATCAGCCCCAGCATTTT. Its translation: CSARGQERYSNQPQHF.

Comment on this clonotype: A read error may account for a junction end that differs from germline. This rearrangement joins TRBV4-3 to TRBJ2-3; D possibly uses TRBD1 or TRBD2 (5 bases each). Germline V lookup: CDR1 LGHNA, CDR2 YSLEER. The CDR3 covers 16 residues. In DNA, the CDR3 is TGCGCCAGCAGCCAAGTAGGGACGGGGAGCACAAATACGCAGTATTTT. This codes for CASSQVGTGSTNTQYF.

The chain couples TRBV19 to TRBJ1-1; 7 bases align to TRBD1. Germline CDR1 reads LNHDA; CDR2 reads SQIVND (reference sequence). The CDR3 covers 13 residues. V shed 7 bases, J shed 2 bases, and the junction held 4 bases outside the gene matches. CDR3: CASNAGGNTEAFF. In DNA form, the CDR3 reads TGTGCCAGTAATGCAGGGGGAAACACTGAAGCTTTCTTT.

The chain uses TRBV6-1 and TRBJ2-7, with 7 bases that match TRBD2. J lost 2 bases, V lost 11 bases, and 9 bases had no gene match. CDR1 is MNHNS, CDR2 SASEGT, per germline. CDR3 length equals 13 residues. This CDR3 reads CAARGGGTYEQYF. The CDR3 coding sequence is TGTGCCGCCCGTGGGGGGGGTACCTACGAGCAGTACTTC.

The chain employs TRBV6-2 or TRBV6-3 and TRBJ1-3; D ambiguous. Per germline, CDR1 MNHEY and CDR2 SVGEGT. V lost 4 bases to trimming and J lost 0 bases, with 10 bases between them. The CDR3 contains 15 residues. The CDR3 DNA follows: TGTGCCAGCAGTTCGGTACGGTCCTCTGGAAACACCATATATTTT. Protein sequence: CASSSVRSSGNTIYF.

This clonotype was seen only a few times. The CDR3 here is CSARGTGTMNTEAFF. The CDR3 region has the DNA TGCAGTGCTAGAGGTACGGGCACCATGAACACTGAAGCTTTCTTT. The chain has TRBV20-1 and TRBJ1-1, with unresolved D. Germline V gene data show CDR1 as DFQATT and CDR2 as SNEGSKA (reference sequence). V gave up 1 base and J gave up 0 bases, with 12 bases separating them. The CDR3 has 15 residues.

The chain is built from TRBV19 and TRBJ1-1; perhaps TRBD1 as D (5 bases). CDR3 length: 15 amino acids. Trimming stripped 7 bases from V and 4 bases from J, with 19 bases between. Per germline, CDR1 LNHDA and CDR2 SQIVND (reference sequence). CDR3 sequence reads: CASTDSGSGGTEAFF. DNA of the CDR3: TGTGCCAGTACCGACTCAGGGAGTGGAGGCACTGAAGCTTTCTTT.